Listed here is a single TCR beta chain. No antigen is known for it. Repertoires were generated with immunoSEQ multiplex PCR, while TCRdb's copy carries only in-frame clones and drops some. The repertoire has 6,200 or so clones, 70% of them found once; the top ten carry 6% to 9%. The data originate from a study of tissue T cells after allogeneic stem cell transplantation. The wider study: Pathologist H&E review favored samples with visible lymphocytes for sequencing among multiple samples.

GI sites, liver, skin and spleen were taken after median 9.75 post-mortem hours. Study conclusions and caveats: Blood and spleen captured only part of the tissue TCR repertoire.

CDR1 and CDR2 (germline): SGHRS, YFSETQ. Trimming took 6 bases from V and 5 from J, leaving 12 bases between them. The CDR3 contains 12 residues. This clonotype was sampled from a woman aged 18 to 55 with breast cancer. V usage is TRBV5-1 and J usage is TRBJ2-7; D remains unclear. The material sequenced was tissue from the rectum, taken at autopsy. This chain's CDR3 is CASTSASNEQYF. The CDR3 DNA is TGCGCCAGCACTTCCGCCAGCAACGAGCAGTACTTC.